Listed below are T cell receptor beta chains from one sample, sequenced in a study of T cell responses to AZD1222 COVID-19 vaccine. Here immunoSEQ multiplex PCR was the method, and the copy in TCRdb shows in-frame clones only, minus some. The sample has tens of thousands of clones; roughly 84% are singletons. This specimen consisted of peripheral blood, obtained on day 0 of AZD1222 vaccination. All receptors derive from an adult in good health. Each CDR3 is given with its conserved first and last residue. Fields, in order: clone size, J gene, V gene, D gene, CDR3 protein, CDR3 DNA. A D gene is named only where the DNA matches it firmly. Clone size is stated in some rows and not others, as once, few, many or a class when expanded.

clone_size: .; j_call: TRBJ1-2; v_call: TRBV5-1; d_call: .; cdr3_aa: CASSLATGSYGYTF; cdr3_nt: TGCGCCAGCAGCTTGGCAACAGGGTCCTATGGCTACACCTTC
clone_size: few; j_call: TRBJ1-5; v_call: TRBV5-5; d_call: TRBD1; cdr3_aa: CASSLERTGALSPRNQPQHF; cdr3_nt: TGTGCCAGCAGTCTCGAAAGGACAGGCGCACTATCGCCACGAAATCAGCCCCAGCATTTT
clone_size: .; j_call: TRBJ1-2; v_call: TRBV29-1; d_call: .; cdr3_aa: CSVLVQGQVPYGYTF; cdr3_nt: TGCAGCGTTCTCGTCCAGGGACAAGTACCCTATGGCTACACCTTC
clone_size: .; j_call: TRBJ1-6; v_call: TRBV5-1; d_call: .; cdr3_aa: CASSLQGGNSPLHF; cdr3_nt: TGCGCCAGCAGCTTGCAGGGTGGTAATTCACCCCTCCACTTT
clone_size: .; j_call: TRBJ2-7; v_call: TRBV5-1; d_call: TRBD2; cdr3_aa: CASSLVQGGTYEQYF; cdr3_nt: TGCGCCAGCAGCTTGGTGCAGGGAGGGACCTACGAGCAGTACTTC
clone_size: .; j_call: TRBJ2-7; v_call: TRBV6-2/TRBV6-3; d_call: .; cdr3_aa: CASTPGGRGLYEQYF; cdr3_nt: TGTGCCAGCACCCCGGGGGGTCGGGGGCTCTACGAGCAGTACTTC
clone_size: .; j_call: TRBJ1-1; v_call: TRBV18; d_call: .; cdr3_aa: CASSPRAGAGNTEAFF; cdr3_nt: TGTGCCAGCTCACCACGGGCAGGGGCGGGGAACACTGAAGCTTTCTTT
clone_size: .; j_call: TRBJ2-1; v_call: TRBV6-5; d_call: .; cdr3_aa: CATRPTGVNEQFF; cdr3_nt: TGTGCCACTCGGCCCACGGGGGTTAATGAGCAGTTCTTC
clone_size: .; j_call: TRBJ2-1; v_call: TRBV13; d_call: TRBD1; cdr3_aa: CASSPRTGYNEQFF; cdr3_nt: TGTGCCAGCAGCCCGCGGACAGGGTACAATGAGCAGTTCTTC
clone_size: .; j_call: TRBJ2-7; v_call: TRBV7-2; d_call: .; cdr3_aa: CASSLNGGLDEQYF; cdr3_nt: TGTGCCAGCAGCTTAAACGGGGGTTTAGACGAGCAGTACTTC
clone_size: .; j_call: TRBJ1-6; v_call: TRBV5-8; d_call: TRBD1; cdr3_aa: CASSLDGTGHSPLHF; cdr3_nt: TGTGCCAGCAGCTTGGATGGGACAGGGCATTCACCCCTCCACTTT
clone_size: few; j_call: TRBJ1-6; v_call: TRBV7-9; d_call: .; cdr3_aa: CASQVGGRSPLHF; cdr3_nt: TGTGCCAGTCAGGTAGGGGGAAGGTCACCCCTCCACTTT
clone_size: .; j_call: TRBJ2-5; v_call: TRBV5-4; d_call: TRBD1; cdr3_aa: CASSPGQLQETQYF; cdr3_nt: TGTGCCAGCAGCCCGGGACAGCTTCAAGAGACCCAGTACTTC
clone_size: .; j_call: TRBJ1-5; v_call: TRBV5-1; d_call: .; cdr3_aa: CASSLRQVGDQPQHF; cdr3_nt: TGCGCCAGCAGCTTGAGACAGGTTGGTGATCAGCCCCAGCATTTT
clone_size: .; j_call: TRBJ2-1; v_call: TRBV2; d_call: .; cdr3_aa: CASRSVPYDEQFF; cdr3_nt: TGTGCCAGCAGATCAGTCCCGTACGATGAGCAGTTCTTC
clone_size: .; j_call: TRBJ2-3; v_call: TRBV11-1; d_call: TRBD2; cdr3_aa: CASSLVRGGSTDTQYF; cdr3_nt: TGTGCCAGCAGCTTAGTGCGGGGGGGGAGCACAGATACGCAGTATTTT
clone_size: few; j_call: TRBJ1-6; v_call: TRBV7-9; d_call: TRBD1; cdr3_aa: CASRRGQGVNSPLHF; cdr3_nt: TGTGCCAGCAGGCGAGGACAGGGAGTCAATTCACCCCTCCACTTT
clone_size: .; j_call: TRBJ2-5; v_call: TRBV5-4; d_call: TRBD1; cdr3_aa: CASSNPGGERETQYF; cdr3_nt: TGTGCCAGCAGCAACCCAGGGGGAGAGAGGGAGACCCAGTACTTC
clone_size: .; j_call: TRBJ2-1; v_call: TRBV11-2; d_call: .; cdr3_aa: CASSLDLGAEQFF; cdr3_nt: TGTGCCAGCAGCTTAGATCTGGGGGCCGAGCAGTTCTTC
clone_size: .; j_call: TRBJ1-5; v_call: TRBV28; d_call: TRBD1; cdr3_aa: CASSLPRQGSNQPQHF; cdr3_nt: TGTGCCAGCAGCCTCCCCCGACAGGGTAGCAATCAGCCCCAGCATTTT
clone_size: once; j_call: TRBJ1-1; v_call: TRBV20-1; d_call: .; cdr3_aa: CSATEGIGAFF; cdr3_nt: TGCAGTGCTACAGAAGGGATAGGGGCTTTCTTT
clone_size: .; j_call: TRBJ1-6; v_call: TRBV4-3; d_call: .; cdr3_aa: CASSQGPGTNSPLHF; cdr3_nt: TGCGCCAGCAGCCAAGGTCCGGGTACTAATTCACCCCTCCACTTT
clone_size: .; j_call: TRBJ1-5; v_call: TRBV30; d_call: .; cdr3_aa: CAWSLVNQPQHF; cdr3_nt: TGTGCCTGGAGTTTGGTCAATCAGCCCCAGCATTTT
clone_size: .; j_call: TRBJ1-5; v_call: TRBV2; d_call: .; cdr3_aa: CASNVDSQRQPQHF; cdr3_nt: TGTGCCAGCAACGTGGACAGTCAGCGTCAGCCCCAGCATTTT
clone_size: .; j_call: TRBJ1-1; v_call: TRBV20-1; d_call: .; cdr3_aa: CSASRQADTEAFF; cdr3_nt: TGCAGTGCTAGTCGGCAGGCGGACACTGAAGCTTTCTTT
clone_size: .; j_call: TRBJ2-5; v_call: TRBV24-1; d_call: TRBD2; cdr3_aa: CATSDPVAGERETQYF; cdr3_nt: TGTGCCACCAGTGACCCGGTAGCGGGGGAGAGGGAGACCCAGTACTTC
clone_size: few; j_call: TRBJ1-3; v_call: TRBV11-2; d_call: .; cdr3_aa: CATRRAFASSGNTIYF; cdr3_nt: TGTGCCACCCGAAGGGCCTTCGCCAGCTCTGGAAACACCATATATTTT